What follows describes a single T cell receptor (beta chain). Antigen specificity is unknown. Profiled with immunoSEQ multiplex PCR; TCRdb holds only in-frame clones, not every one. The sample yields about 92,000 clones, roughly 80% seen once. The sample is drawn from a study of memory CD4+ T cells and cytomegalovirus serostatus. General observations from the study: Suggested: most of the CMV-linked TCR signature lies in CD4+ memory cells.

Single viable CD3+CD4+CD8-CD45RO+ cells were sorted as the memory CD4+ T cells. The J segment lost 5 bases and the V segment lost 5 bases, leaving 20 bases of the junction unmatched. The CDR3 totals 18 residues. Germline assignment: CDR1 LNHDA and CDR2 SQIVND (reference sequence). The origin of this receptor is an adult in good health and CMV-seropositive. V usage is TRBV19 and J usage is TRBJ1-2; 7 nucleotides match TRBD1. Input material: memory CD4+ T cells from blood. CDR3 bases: TGTGCCAGTAGTCCGCACCCGGGACAGCCCAGAAAGGAGTATGGCTACACCTTC. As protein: CASSPHPGQPRKEYGYTF. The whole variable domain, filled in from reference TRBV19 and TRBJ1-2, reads DGGITQSPKYLFRKEGQNVTLSCEQNLNHDAMYWYRQDPGQGLRLIYYSQIVNDFQKGDIAEGYSVSREKKESFPLTVTSAQKNPTAFYLCASSPHPGQPRKEYGYTFGSGTRLTVV.